This T cell receptor (beta chain) was identified in a study of human T cells and chemical hapten exposure. Time point described: patch test 3, about 24 weeks after DPC sensitization. The treatment is: therapeutic diphenylcyclopropenone sensitization with weekly scalp DPC. From germline, CDR1 is SGHNT and CDR2 YYREEE (reference sequence). The CDR3 runs 16 residues. With V trimmed by 5 bases and J by 3 bases, 7 bases remained unmatched. Original analysis: Across samples, TCR counts had a median of about 88,000 and ranged from roughly 20,000 to 690,600. TCRdb itself ran the RACE reads through MiXCR, one entry per CDR3 protein. The V and J calls and clone size are TCRdb's, not the authors'. The sample consists of around 200,000 distinct CDR3 sequences, about 25% of them appearing once.

Specimen: whole blood, collected in connection with sensitization to the hapten diphenylcyclopropenone (DPC). This chain connects TRBV5-4 to TRBJ2-2; TRBD2 matches at 10 bases. The TCR originated in a woman between 35 and 50 years old with alopecia areata. Some clones in this sample may be carry-over from other donors' samples. CDR3 nucleotide sequence: TGTGCCAGCAGTTACGCCGGGACTAGCGACACCGGGGAGCTGTTTTTT. Translating it yields CASSYAGTSDTGELFF.